This T cell receptor beta chain was captured by sequencing in a study of blood T cell repertoires in COVID-19. Study-wide background: The United States, Italy and Spain provided the acute and convalescent COVID-19 samples. PBMCs, B-cell-depleted T cells, or T cells provided the cDNA or gDNA that made up the material.

Of note for this clone: A far larger clone is off by one base, so a read error is likely. Other DNA sequences in this sample translate to the same CDR3.

As handled by the study authors: Scientists estimated how many nucleated cells there were by amplifying reference gene primers. Repertoires were generated with immunoSEQ multiplex PCR, while TCRdb's copy carries only in-frame clones and drops some. V and J calls and clone size come straight from that table; D and trimming were deduced from the DNA. Found here are about 320,000 clones, 85% of them singletons; the top ten hold around 1.9%. Germline lookup yields CDR1 SGHTA and CDR2 FQGTGA. The CDR3 is made up of 14 amino acids. The V and J ends lost 5 bases and 7 bases, in that order; junction bases with no gene match: 5.

Sequenced input: PBMCs or T cells enriched from blood (not recorded which). This sequence joins TRBV7-3 and TRBJ1-6, with 7 bases lining up with TRBD1. This sequence originates from a woman in her twenties or thirties who had been exposed to COVID-19. CDR3 sequence (DNA): TGTGCCAGCAGCCAAGGGACAGCCAATTCACCCCTCCACTTT. This encodes CASSQGTANSPLHF.